One and the same sample provided the 24 T cell receptor beta chains below, sequenced in a study of T cell responses to AZD1222 COVID-19 vaccine. Produced via immunoSEQ multiplex PCR; TCRdb's table is partial and in-frame only. The data hold 150,000 or so clones, with 82% observed a single time. The sample was peripheral blood, taken on day 0 of MenACWY control vaccination. These receptors came from an adult in good health.

This clone has more than one count but fewer than ten. The V call is TRBV5-1, the J call TRBJ2-6, with a weak D call TRBD2 (6 bases). Germline V gene data show CDR1 as SGHRS and CDR2 as YFSETQ. V was trimmed by 0 bases and J by 0 bases, leaving 13 bases between them. The CDR3 extends over 18 amino acids. The CDR3 coding sequence is TGCGCCAGCAGCTTGGACGCTAGCGCAGACTCTGGGGCCAACGTCCTGACTTTC. Protein sequence: CASSLDASADSGANVLTF.

V and J are TRBV15 and TRBJ2-1, with a tentative D call TRBD2 (6 bases). Deletions cut 0 bases from V and 7 bases from J, with 7 bases between. Looked up from germline, CDR1 is LNHNV and CDR2 is YYDKDF (reference sequence). This CDR3 has 13 residues. As DNA, the CDR3 is TGTGCCACCAGCAGAGATGGAGGGAATGAGCAGTTCTTC. This sequence encodes CATSRDGGNEQFF.

The chain links TRBV6-5 to TRBJ1-1; 7 positions agree with TRBD1. Trimming at V came to 6 bases and at J to 1 base, leaving 2 bases not matched to a gene. The CDR3 covers 13 residues. CDR1 and CDR2 from the germline V gene are MNHEY and SVGAGI. The CDR3 is CASRGQRNTEAFF. The CDR3 DNA reads TGTGCCAGCAGGGGACAGAGGAACACTGAAGCTTTCTTT.

The CDR3, as DNA: TGTGCCACCCCCCGGGGAAACTCGTTGGGGTTGATGAGAGGCTACACCTTC. It yields the protein CATPRGNSLGLMRGYTF. The chain joins TRBV24-1 to TRBJ1-2, with unresolved D. Trimming shortened V by 9 bases and J by 8 bases, and 30 bases separated the two germline ends. The CDR3 spans 17 residues. Germline assignment: CDR1 KGHDR and CDR2 SFDVKD.

This clone was seen a handful of times. In nucleotides, the CDR3 is TGTGCCAGCAGCTCAAAGACAGCGTCCGGGGAGCTGTTTTTT. It specifies CASSSKTASGELFF. The V gene is TRBV7-9, the J gene TRBJ2-2; D perhaps matches TRBD1 (5 bases). The germline V gene has CDR1 SEHNR and CDR2 FQNEAQ (reference sequence). CDR3 size: 14 residues. V lost 4 bases to trimming and J lost 6 bases, with 12 bases between them.

The rearrangement links TRBV2 to TRBJ2-1; TRBD2 aligns across 13 bases. The CDR3 extends over 15 amino acids. Trimming at V came to 8 bases and at J to 4 bases, leaving 5 bases not matched to a gene. Looked up from germline, CDR1 is SNHLY and CDR2 is FYNNEI. The CDR3 bases are TGTGCCAGCGGAGGACTAGCGGGGGTTTACAATGAGCAGTTCTTC. Its translation is CASGGLAGVYNEQFF.

Remarks on this clone: Within the sample, other DNA sequences also encode this same CDR3. This rearrangement joins TRBV6-5 to TRBJ2-5, with 9 nucleotides matching TRBD1. The J segment lost 5 bases and the V segment lost 6 bases, leaving 4 bases of the junction unmatched. Germline CDR1 and CDR2: MNHEY and SVGAGI. The length of the CDR3 is 13 residues. Here the CDR3 reads CASRDRGRETQYF. CDR3 in DNA: TGTGCCAGCAGGGACAGGGGCCGGGAGACCCAGTACTTC.

J is TRBJ2-1 and V is TRBV6-1, with 9 bases fitting TRBD2. Germline CDR1 MNHNS, CDR2 SASEGT. The junction had 8 bases not matched to a gene; V was cut back by 8 bases and J by 6 bases. This CDR3 is 14 amino acids long. The CDR3 region is CASRPGRGGNEQFF. The DNA of the CDR3 is TGTGCCAGCCGACCGGGGCGGGGGGGCAATGAGCAGTTCTTC.

J is TRBJ1-5 and V is TRBV2, with TRBD1 identical over 7 bases. Germline loops: CDR1 SNHLY, CDR2 FYNNEI. J gave up 4 bases and V 7 bases, and 13 bases lay outside the gene matches. The CDR3 spans 16 residues. CDR3: CASKPWDSPKNQPQHF. The CDR3 DNA reads as TGTGCCAGCAAACCCTGGGACAGCCCCAAGAATCAGCCCCAGCATTTT. Complete variable domain (other parts from reference TRBV2 and TRBJ1-5): EPEVTQTPSHQVTQMGQEVILRCVPISNHLYFYWYRQILGQKVEFLVSFYNNEISEKSEIFDDQFSVERPDGSNFTLKIRSTKLEDSAMYFCASKPWDSPKNQPQHFGDGTRLSIL.

This chain links TRBV6-1 with TRBJ1-1; the D gene is possibly TRBD1 (6 bases). The CDR3 is 15 residues long. Germline V gene sequence: CDR1 MNHNS, CDR2 SASEGT. V lost 3 bases and J lost 1, with 12 bases in between. The DNA for the CDR3 is TGTGCCAGCAGTGACAGGGGATCATGGAACACTGAAGCTTTCTTT. The encoded protein is CASSDRGSWNTEAFF.

This chain links TRBV12-3 or TRBV12-4 with TRBJ1-6; D is perhaps TRBD1 (5 bases). The CDR3 contains 13 residues. The germline V and J ends were trimmed by 7 bases and 9 bases, with 13 bases remaining between them. Here the CDR3 reads CASTNGGTSPLHF. CDR3 DNA sequence: TGTGCCAGCACCAATGGGGGAACTTCACCCCTCCACTTT.

This clone was recorded a few times. The chain combines TRBV7-9 with TRBJ2-7, with 9 bases fitting TRBD2. Germline V gives CDR1 SEHNR, CDR2 FQNEAQ (reference sequence). The CDR3 loop spans 14 amino acids. Losses at the gene ends were 3 bases for V and 1 base for J; bases not matched to a gene: 1. The CDR3 DNA follows: TGTGCCAGCAGCTTTGCGGGGGGGTCCTACGAGCAGTACTTC. Protein: CASSFAGGSYEQYF.

DNA of the CDR3: TGTGCCAGCAGCTTAGGGGACAGCTCTGGAAACACCATATATTTT. It encodes CASSLGDSSGNTIYF. The chain carries TRBV7-8 and TRBJ1-3; 7 nucleotides line up with TRBD1. CDR1 is SGHVS and CDR2 is FQNEAQ in the germline V gene. V lost 1 base to trimming and J lost 0 bases; unmatched junction nucleotides: 0. CDR3 size: 15 residues.

The rearrangement uses TRBV29-1 and TRBJ1-5; 9 bases agree with TRBD1. Germline lookup yields CDR1 SQVTM and CDR2 ANQGSEA. With V trimmed by 4 bases and J by 7 bases, 5 bases remained unmatched. The length of the CDR3 is 13 residues. CDR3 region: CSVGDRGDQPQHF. The CDR3 nucleotides are TGCAGCGTTGGTGACAGGGGGGACCAGCCCCAGCATTTT.

This clone came up a few times. The CDR3 region has the DNA TGTGCCAGCAGCCAAACTAGCGGGGGGGCCAATGAGCAGTTCTTC. Encoded protein: CASSQTSGGANEQFF. The chain couples TRBV4-2 to TRBJ2-1, with 13 bases fitting TRBD2. CDR1 is LGHNA, CDR2 YNFKEQ, per germline. CDR3 length: 15 amino acids. With 2 bases clipped from V and 6 bases from J, the junction kept 1 base outside the gene matches.

This chain connects TRBV11-1 to TRBJ2-3; D is perhaps TRBD1 or TRBD2 (5 bases each). The length of the CDR3 is 12 residues. Germline assignment: CDR1 SGHAT and CDR2 FQDESV (reference sequence). Trimming took off 8 bases at V and 5 bases at J, with 11 bases between the two ends. CDR3 nucleotide sequence: TGTGCCAGCTCCATGGGGGTAGATACGCAGTATTTT. This gives the protein CASSMGVDTQYF.

The chain employs TRBV18 and TRBJ1-1; the D is unclear. The CDR3 is made up of 12 amino acids. Trimming removed 3 bases from V and 7 bases from J, with 9 bases in between. Germline V gives CDR1 KGHSH, CDR2 LQKENI. CDR3 DNA sequence: TGTGCCAGCTCACCCAACACGGGTGAAGCTTTCTTT. Residues: CASSPNTGEAFF.

The chain joins TRBV11-2 to TRBJ2-1; the match to TRBD2 covers 11 bases. Germline V gene data show CDR1 as SGHAT and CDR2 as FQNNGV. The V gene end was trimmed by 4 bases and the J gene end by 6 bases; junction bases not matched to a gene: 8. This CDR3 has 16 amino acids. As DNA, the CDR3 is TGTGCCAGCAGCTCATACTTAGCGGGGGGGCGCAATGAGCAGTTCTTC. Amino acids: CASSSYLAGGRNEQFF.

The chain recombines TRBV6-4 with TRBJ2-1; 8 positions match TRBD2. J was trimmed by 8 bases and V by 4 bases; bases with no gene match: 10. CDR3 length: 15 residues. Germline V CDR1 and CDR2: MRHNA, SNTAGT. The CDR3 is CASSVNGGAGDEQFF. In DNA, the CDR3 is TGTGCCAGCAGTGTCAACGGGGGGGCGGGCGATGAGCAGTTCTTC.

CDR3 nucleotides: TGCGCCAGCAGCTTGGAGGCAGGGGGCTGGGATGAAGCTTTCTTT. This codes for CASSLEAGGWDEAFF. The gene calls are TRBV5-1 and TRBJ1-1; 8 positions agree with TRBD1. The CDR3 spans 15 residues. CDR1 and CDR2 from the germline V gene are SGHRS and YFSETQ. V shed 0 bases and J 7 bases; nucleotides not matched to a gene: 8. The complete variable domain, with remaining parts taken from reference TRBV5-1 and TRBJ1-1, reads KAGVTQTPRYLIKTRGQQVTLSCSPISGHRSVSWYQQTPGQGLQFLFEYFSETQRNKGNFPGRFSGRQFSNSRSEMNVSTLELGDSALYLCASSLEAGGWDEAFFGQGTRLTVV.

V usage is TRBV5-6 and J usage is TRBJ2-7, with 10 bases lining up with TRBD2. The CDR3 is 17 residues long. J lost 5 bases, V lost 1 base, and 12 bases had no gene match. CDR1 SGHDT and CDR2 YYEEEE come from the germline V gene. The CDR3 coding sequence is TGTGCCAGCAGCTTGCTTACTAGCGGGGTGAGTAGGAACGAGCAGTACGTC. Translated: CASSLLTSGVSRNEQYV.

V and J are TRBV7-8 and TRBJ1-1; 9 positions agree with TRBD1. Germline-derived CDR1 and CDR2 are SGHVS and FQNEAQ. The CDR3 runs to 14 residues. Trimming at V came to 5 bases and at J to 7 bases, leaving 8 bases not matched to a gene. CDR3 loop: CASSPGTGKGEAFF. The CDR3 DNA sequence: TGTGCCAGCAGCCCCGGGACAGGGAAGGGTGAAGCTTTCTTT.

The genes are TRBV11-2 and TRBJ2-1, with 12 bases that match TRBD2. The CDR3 length is 15 residues. Germline V lookup: CDR1 SGHAT, CDR2 FQNNGV. Unmatched junction bases numbered 3, after V lost 5 bases and J lost 4 bases. Here the CDR3 reads CASSGGLAGYNEQFF. The CDR3 DNA reads as TGTGCCAGCAGCGGGGGACTAGCGGGTTACAATGAGCAGTTCTTC.

The V call is TRBV5-1, the J call TRBJ1-4, with TRBD1 matching 9 bases. Per the germline V gene, CDR1 is SGHRS and CDR2 is YFSETQ. The CDR3 is 17 residues long. Trimming removed 0 bases from V and 0 bases from J; junction bases left unmatched: 3. CDR3 nucleotide sequence: TGCGCCAGCAGCTTGGCCGGACAGGGGACAACTAATGAAAAACTGTTTTTT. It translates to CASSLAGQGTTNEKLFF.